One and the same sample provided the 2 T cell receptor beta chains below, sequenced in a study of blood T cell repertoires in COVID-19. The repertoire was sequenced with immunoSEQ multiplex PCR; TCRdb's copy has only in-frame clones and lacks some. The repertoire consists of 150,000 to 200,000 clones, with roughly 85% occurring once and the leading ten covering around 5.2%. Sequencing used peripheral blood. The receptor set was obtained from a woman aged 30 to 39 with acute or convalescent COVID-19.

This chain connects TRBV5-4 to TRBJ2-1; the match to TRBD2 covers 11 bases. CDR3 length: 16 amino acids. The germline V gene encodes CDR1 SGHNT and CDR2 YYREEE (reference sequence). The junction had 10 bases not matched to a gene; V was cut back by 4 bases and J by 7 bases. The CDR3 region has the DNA TGTGCCAGCAGCCTCTATAGCGGGGGGGCCCCGAATGAGCAGTTCTTC. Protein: CASSLYSGGAPNEQFF. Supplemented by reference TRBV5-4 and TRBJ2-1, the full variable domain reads ETGVTQSPTHLIKTRGQQVTLRCSSQSGHNTVSWYQQALGQGPQFIFQYYREEENGRGNFPPRFSGLQFPNYSSELNVNALELDDSALYLCASSLYSGGAPNEQFFGPGTRLTVL.

The CDR3 is CASSQGRDRGQPQHF. As DNA, the CDR3 is TGTGCCAGCAGCCAAGGACGGGACAGGGGCCAGCCCCAGCATTTT. The V call is TRBV3-1 (or the pseudogene TRBV3-2), the J call TRBJ1-5, with 10 bases matching TRBD1. The V and J ends lost 1 base and 7 bases, in that order; junction bases with no gene match: 4. Per the germline V gene, CDR1 is LGHDT and CDR2 is YNNKEL (reference sequence). This CDR3 contains 15 residues.